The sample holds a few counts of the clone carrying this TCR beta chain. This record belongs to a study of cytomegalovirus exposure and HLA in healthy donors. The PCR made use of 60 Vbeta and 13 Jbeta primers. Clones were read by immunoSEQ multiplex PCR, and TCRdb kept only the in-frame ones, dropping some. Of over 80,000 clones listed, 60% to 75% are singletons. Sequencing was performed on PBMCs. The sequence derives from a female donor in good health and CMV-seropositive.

CDR3 protein: CASSPQSKGAGYGYTF. The CDR3 nucleotides read TGTGCCAGCAGCCCCCAGTCAAAGGGGGCTGGCTATGGCTACACCTTC. The chain joins TRBV7-2 to TRBJ1-2; 7 bases map to TRBD1. CDR3 length: 16 residues. The V segment lost 5 bases and the J segment 4 bases; nucleotides outside the gene matches: 13. Germline V gene sequence: CDR1 SGHTA, CDR2 FQGNSA.